These 26 T cell receptor beta chains came from one sample sequenced in a study of shared clonotypes between healthy human individuals. Measured with immunoSEQ multiplex PCR; TCRdb has only the in-frame clones, and not every one. The data show about 530,000 clones, approximately 79% seen once. Sequencing was carried out using PBMCs. The receptors originated from a woman in her 40s in good health. Some clones in this sample may be carry-over from other donors' samples.

The chain links TRBV9 to TRBJ2-1; D is unclear. The germline V and J ends were trimmed by 0 bases and 3 bases, with 10 bases remaining between them. This CDR3 is 15 amino acids long. Germline loops: CDR1 SGDLS, CDR2 YYNGEE. The CDR3 DNA reads TGTGCCAGCAGCGTAGAAGCAGCGATCTACAATGAGCAGTTCTTC. This codes for CASSVEAAIYNEQFF.

The V and J genes are TRBV28 and TRBJ1-3; D call uncertain. CDR3 length: 14 residues. From germline, CDR1 is MDHEN and CDR2 SYDVKM. V was clipped by 10 bases and J by 0 bases, with 13 bases between them. CDR3: CAIGPRHSGNTIYF. For the CDR3, the DNA is TGTGCCATCGGCCCCCGACACTCTGGAAACACCATATATTTT.

V gene TRBV5-4 combines with J gene TRBJ2-5, with D possibly being TRBD1 or TRBD2 (5 bases each). Germline assignment: CDR1 SGHNT and CDR2 YYREEE (reference sequence). This CDR3 has 13 amino acids. Trimming pared 4 bases from V and 3 bases from J, leaving 10 bases between. This chain's CDR3 is CASSRDPEETQYF. CDR3 DNA sequence: TGTGCCAGCAGCCGGGACCCTGAAGAGACCCAGTACTTC.

The gene calls are TRBV7-2 and TRBJ1-1, with D uncertain. CDR1 and CDR2 (germline): SGHTA, FQGNSA. The CDR3 totals 14 residues. V dropped 5 bases and J dropped 8 bases, with 18 bases sitting between them. The CDR3 region is CASSLSPVITEAFF. CDR3 nucleotide sequence: TGTGCCAGCAGCCTTTCCCCGGTGATCACCGAAGCTTTCTTT. The whole variable domain, remainder taken from reference TRBV7-2 and TRBJ1-1, is GAGVSQSPSNKVTEKGKDVELRCDPISGHTALYWYRQSLGQGLEFLIYFQGNSAPDKSGLPSDRFSAERTGGSVSTLTIQRTQQEDSAVYLCASSLSPVITEAFFGQGTRLTVV.

The CDR3 here is CASTPRGGVNTEAFF. The CDR3 coding sequence is TGCGCCAGCACCCCCCGGGGGGGGGTGAACACTGAAGCTTTCTTT. The rearrangement uses TRBV5-1 and TRBJ1-1; TRBD1 is a possible D gene (5 bases). The V end lost 6 bases, the J end lost 0 bases, and 15 bases lay between the germline ends. Germline assignment: CDR1 SGHRS and CDR2 YFSETQ. This CDR3 contains 15 residues.

The chain employs TRBV4-2 and TRBJ2-1, with 14 positions matching TRBD2. CDR3 length: 17 residues. CDR1 and CDR2 (germline): LGHNA, YNFKEQ. With V trimmed by 1 base and J by 8 bases, 7 bases remained unmatched. DNA of the CDR3: TGTGCCAGCAGCCAAGCTACCGGGACTAGCGGGAGCGATGAGCAGTTCTTC. It codes for CASSQATGTSGSDEQFF.

The CDR3 sequence: CASSRAPLGLGNIQYF. CDR3 in DNA: TGTGCCAGCAGCCGGGCCCCACTAGGGCTTGGAAACATTCAGTACTTC. The chain combines TRBV9 with TRBJ2-4; weak D call: TRBD2 (5 bases). CDR1 is SGDLS, CDR2 YYNGEE, per germline. With 4 bases removed from V and 6 bases from J, the gap between germline ends came to 20 bases. There are 16 residues in the CDR3.

The chain uses TRBV11-2 and TRBJ2-6; unclear D gene. The CDR3 length is 14 residues. Germline CDR1 is SGHAT and CDR2 is FQNNGV. V gave up 6 bases and J gave up 4 bases, with 10 bases separating them. CDR3 region: CASRSRPGANVLTF. In DNA, the CDR3 is TGTGCCAGCAGGAGCCGGCCAGGGGCCAACGTCCTGACTTTC. Full variable domain (missing parts from reference TRBV11-2 and TRBJ2-6): EAGVAQSPRYKIIEKRQSVAFWCNPISGHATLYWYQQILGQGPKLLIQFQNNGVVDDSQLPKDRFSAERLKGVDSTLKIQPAKLEDSAVYLCASRSRPGANVLTFGAGSRLTVL.

V gene TRBV28 combines with J gene TRBJ2-4, with D possibly matching TRBD1 (5 bases). Per germline, CDR1 MDHEN and CDR2 SYDVKM. V was cut by 6 bases and J by 5 bases, with 11 bases left in between. This CDR3 region has 13 residues. In nucleotides, the CDR3 is TGTGCCAGCAGGTTGTCAGGGCAAAACATTCAGTACTTC. This encodes CASRLSGQNIQYF.

The rearrangement links TRBV6-1 to TRBJ2-7; 11 bases line up with TRBD1. The CDR3 is 15 amino acids. Looked up from germline, CDR1 is MNHNS and CDR2 is SASEGT. Trimming at V came to 6 bases and at J to 5 bases, leaving 9 bases not matched to a gene. The CDR3 DNA is TGTGCCAGCAGCTTACCGGGACAGGGGGGCAACGAGCAGTACTTC. Translation gives CASSLPGQGGNEQYF.

V and J are TRBV5-1 and TRBJ2-5; D is possibly TRBD1 (5 bases). Germline V gives CDR1 SGHRS, CDR2 YFSETQ. Deletions cut 0 bases from V and 2 bases from J, with 8 bases between. This CDR3 comprises 14 residues. The CDR3 region is CASSLGQQQETQYF. The DNA for the CDR3 is TGCGCCAGCAGCTTGGGACAGCAACAAGAGACCCAGTACTTC. Full variable domain (outside the CDR3, taken from reference TRBV5-1 and TRBJ2-5): KAGVTQTPRYLIKTRGQQVTLSCSPISGHRSVSWYQQTPGQGLQFLFEYFSETQRNKGNFPGRFSGRQFSNSRSEMNVSTLELGDSALYLCASSLGQQQETQYFGPGTRLLVL.

CDR3 in amino acids: CASSLPGQAQETQYF. CDR3 sequence (DNA): TGTGCCAGCAGCTTGCCTGGACAGGCCCAAGAGACCCAGTACTTC. This chain joins TRBV5-4 and TRBJ2-5; 7 positions match TRBD1. Trimming at V came to 1 base and at J to 1 base, leaving 4 bases not matched to a gene. Germline loops: CDR1 SGHNT, CDR2 YYREEE (reference sequence). The CDR3 sequence is 15 residues long.

This rearrangement joins TRBV11-2 to TRBJ2-7; 9 bases agree with TRBD2. CDR3 size: 15 residues. J was trimmed by 0 bases and V by 5 bases; bases with no gene match: 5. Germline V CDR1 and CDR2: SGHAT, FQNNGV. Written as DNA, the CDR3 is TGTGCCAGCAGCCCTAGCGGGATAAGCTCCTACGAGCAGTACTTC. It yields the protein CASSPSGISSYEQYF. The whole variable domain, filled in from reference TRBV11-2 and TRBJ2-7, reads EAGVAQSPRYKIIEKRQSVAFWCNPISGHATLYWYQQILGQGPKLLIQFQNNGVVDDSQLPKDRFSAERLKGVDSTLKIQPAKLEDSAVYLCASSPSGISSYEQYFGPGTRLTVT.

CDR3 amino acids: CASSYAGQNYGYTF. For the CDR3, the DNA is TGTGCCAGCAGTTACGCGGGACAGAACTATGGCTACACCTTC. The J gene is TRBJ1-2, the V gene TRBV6-6, with 7 bases that match TRBD1. This CDR3 is built from 14 residues. Per germline, CDR1 MNHNY and CDR2 SVGAGI (reference sequence). V lost 2 bases, J lost 2 bases, and 2 bases stayed unmatched.

The J gene is TRBJ2-1, the V gene TRBV5-1, with D possibly TRBD2 on 5 matching bases. CDR1 is SGHRS, CDR2 YFSETQ, per germline. The germline V and J ends were trimmed by 10 bases and 6 bases, with 14 bases remaining between them. The CDR3 has 12 residues. Here the CDR3 reads CASGELSNEQFF. CDR3 nucleotides: TGCGCCTCCGGGGAGCTGTCCAATGAGCAGTTCTTC.

This sequence joins TRBV7-9 and TRBJ2-3, with 14 bases lining up with TRBD2. Germline values: CDR1 SEHNR, CDR2 FQNEAQ (reference sequence). This CDR3 has 18 residues. The J segment lost 2 bases and the V segment lost 5 bases, leaving 9 bases of the junction unmatched. This chain's CDR3 is CASSLPPGLAGVTDTQYF. The CDR3 DNA is TGTGCCAGCAGCCTCCCTCCGGGACTAGCGGGAGTCACAGATACGCAGTATTTT.

This clone was seen repeatedly, ten times or more. The CDR3 nucleotides are TGTGCCAGCTCACCAGCAGGGCCAAGCTCTGGAAACACCATATATTTT. As protein: CASSPAGPSSGNTIYF. The rearrangement joins TRBV18 to TRBJ1-3; weak D call: TRBD1 (5 bases). V lost 2 bases, J lost 0 bases, and 11 bases lay in between. CDR3 length: 16 amino acids. CDR1 is KGHSH and CDR2 is LQKENI in the germline V gene.

The chain couples TRBV28 to TRBJ2-2; TRBD2 matches 11 bases. The CDR3 loop spans 14 amino acids. Germline V lookup: CDR1 MDHEN, CDR2 SYDVKM. With V trimmed by 10 bases and J by 2 bases, 3 bases remained unmatched. The CDR3 sequence is CAIGTSGNTGELFF. In nucleotides, the CDR3 is TGTGCCATCGGGACTAGCGGTAACACCGGGGAGCTGTTTTTT.

This clone was seen only a few times. The V call is TRBV29-1, the J call TRBJ2-1, with 7 bases identical to TRBD1. The CDR3 spans 13 residues. The germline V gene encodes CDR1 SQVTM and CDR2 ANQGSEA. V shed 5 bases, J shed 7 bases, and the junction held 8 bases outside the gene matches. Here the CDR3 DNA reads TGCAGCGTTTTGCGACAGGGAAGTAATGAGCAGTTCTTC. The encoded protein is CSVLRQGSNEQFF.

This clone has a handful of counts. V usage is TRBV6-4 and J usage is TRBJ1-1, with D possibly matching TRBD1 (5 bases). Per the germline V gene, CDR1 is MRHNA and CDR2 is SNTAGT. The length of the CDR3 is 13 residues. V was shortened by 2 bases and J by 7 bases, with 11 bases between the two germline ends. The CDR3 loop reads CASSDAGRFEAFF. The CDR3 region has the DNA TGTGCCAGCAGTGACGCGGGACGTTTTGAAGCTTTCTTT.

V usage is TRBV11-2 and J usage is TRBJ1-3, with D unclear. The CDR3 runs 15 residues. V dropped 3 bases and J dropped 0 bases, with 9 bases sitting between them. CDR1 and CDR2 (germline): SGHAT, FQNNGV. The CDR3 DNA is TGTGCCAGCAGCTTTAACAGCCTCTCTGGAAACACCATATATTTT. This gives the protein CASSFNSLSGNTIYF.

J is TRBJ1-2 and V is TRBV5-1, with D perhaps matching TRBD1 (6 bases). CDR3 length: 16 amino acids. Trimming pared 1 base from V and 7 bases from J, leaving 20 bases between. From germline, CDR1 is SGHRS and CDR2 YFSETQ. The CDR3 DNA sequence: TGCGCCAGCAGCTTGCAGGCGGAGAGGACAGCCACTGGCTACACCTTC. This gives the protein CASSLQAERTATGYTF.

This clone has just a few counts. The chain recombines TRBV6-5 with TRBJ1-5; D is undetermined. Per the germline V gene, CDR1 is MNHEY and CDR2 is SVGAGI. The germline V and J ends were trimmed by 6 bases and 0 bases, with 6 bases remaining between them. This CDR3 region has 13 residues. CDR3 sequence: CASSPASNQPQHF. As DNA, the CDR3 is TGTGCCAGCAGCCCGGCTAGCAATCAGCCCCAGCATTTT.

The chain links TRBV11-2 to TRBJ2-2, with TRBD2 matching over 11 bases. V gave up 2 bases and J gave up 3 bases; unmatched junction bases: 8. Germline-derived CDR1 and CDR2 are SGHAT and FQNNGV. This CDR3 region has 18 residues. The CDR3, as DNA: TGTGCCAGCAGCTTATGGGCTAGCGGGAGGAGTGACACCGGGGAGCTGTTTTTT. Protein sequence: CASSLWASGRSDTGELFF.

This clone was found a few times. The rearrangement uses TRBV10-3 and TRBJ1-2; no clear D. CDR1 is ENHRY, CDR2 SYGVKD, per germline. Trimming left V 0 bases short and J 7 bases short, with 6 bases between. The CDR3 contains 12 residues. CDR3 sequence: CAISESEGGYTF. The DNA for the CDR3 is TGTGCCATCAGTGAGTCAGAGGGTGGCTACACCTTC.

The chain recombines TRBV30 with TRBJ2-7; 7 nucleotides align to TRBD2. CDR3 length: 14 amino acids. Looked up from germline, CDR1 is GTSNPN and CDR2 is SVGIG (reference sequence). Trimming cost V 3 bases and J 0 bases; bases outside gene matches: 5. CDR3 in DNA: TGTGCCTGGAGATCTAGCGGTAGCTCCTACGAGCAGTACTTC. This sequence encodes CAWRSSGSSYEQYF.